The next 30 T cell receptor beta chains were all read from a single sample in a study of T cell responses to AZD1222 COVID-19 vaccine. Assay used: immunoSEQ multiplex PCR; TCRdb lists only in-frame clones, some missing. Here the sample spans some 110,000 clones, 88% being singletons. Sample: peripheral blood, taken on day 0 of AZD1222 vaccination. These receptors originate from an adult in good health.

The chain combines TRBV18 with TRBJ1-1; 8 positions agree with TRBD1. The CDR3 totals 17 residues. The germline V gene encodes CDR1 KGHSH and CDR2 LQKENI. J lost 4 bases, V lost 5 bases, and 15 bases had no gene match. The CDR3 protein is CASSNSGTGVRTTEAFF. The CDR3 DNA reads as TGTGCCAGCTCAAACTCCGGGACAGGAGTCAGGACCACTGAAGCTTTCTTT. The entire variable domain, with the rest obtained from reference TRBV18 and TRBJ1-1, is as follows: NAGVMQNPRHLVRRRGQEARLRCSPMKGHSHVYWYRQLPEEGLKFMVYLQKENIIDESGMPKERFSAEFPKEGPSILRIQQVVRGDSAAYFCASSNSGTGVRTTEAFFGQGTRLTVV.

The chain links TRBV5-8 to TRBJ1-5, with 10 bases identical to TRBD1. Looked up from germline, CDR1 is SGHTS and CDR2 is YDEGEE. The CDR3 covers 17 residues. V trimming: 4 bases; J trimming: 5 bases; junction bases outside the gene matches: 12. The CDR3 DNA reads as TGTGCCAGCAGCGGGGGGGGACAGGGGAGCGTTTATCAGCCCCAGCATTTT. Amino acids: CASSGGGQGSVYQPQHF.

As regards this clone: One end of the junction fails to match germline, which may point to a read error. This chain joins TRBV5-1 and TRBJ2-3; D perhaps matches TRBD2 (5 bases). The CDR3 length is 15 residues. CDR1 is SGHRS and CDR2 is YFSETQ in the germline V gene. The CDR3 reads CASGFSMRETDTQYF. The CDR3 region has the DNA TGCGCCAGCGGCTTTTCGATGAGGGAAACAGATACGCAGTATTTT. The full variable domain, completed using reference TRBV5-1 and TRBJ2-3, is KAGVTQTPRYLIKTRGQQVTLSCSPISGHRSVSWYQQTPGQGLQFLFEYFSETQRNKGNFPGRFSGRQFSNSRSEMNVSTLELGDSALYLCASGFSMRETDTQYFGPGTRLTVL.

This clone was seen a few times. This sequence joins TRBV6-5 and TRBJ1-3; 8 positions agree with TRBD1. Germline V gene sequence: CDR1 MNHEY, CDR2 SVGAGI. After removal of 4 bases from V and 3 bases from J, the junction contained 5 bases not matched to a gene. This CDR3 region has 15 residues. The CDR3 sequence: CASSSTGGGGNTIYF. The CDR3 nucleotides are TGTGCCAGCAGTTCCACAGGGGGTGGTGGAAACACCATATATTTT.

The chain joins TRBV27 to TRBJ2-5; the D is unclear. The CDR3 has 11 amino acids. V gave up 3 bases and J gave up 4 bases, with 3 bases separating them. CDR1 and CDR2 (germline): MNHEY, SMNVEV (reference sequence). In nucleotides, the CDR3 is TGTGCCAGCAGTTTGTTAGAGACCCAGTACTTC. It specifies CASSLLETQYF.

The chain combines TRBV25-1 with TRBJ2-7; the D call may be TRBD1 or TRBD2 (6 bases each). The V gene lost 1 base and the J gene lost 0 bases, with 16 bases spanning the gap. The CDR3 is 17 residues long. The germline V gene encodes CDR1 MGHDK and CDR2 SYGVNS. The CDR3 DNA is TGTGCCAGCAGTGAATTTGAACAGGGAGGTAGCTCCTACGAGCAGTACTTC. Translation: CASSEFEQGGSSYEQYF.

This clone was recorded only once. This chain uses TRBV27 with TRBJ2-1; 10 bases are a match to TRBD2. The CDR3 is 18 residues long. Germline V CDR1 and CDR2: MNHEY, SMNVEV (reference sequence). Unmatched junction bases numbered 9, after V lost 4 bases and J lost 0 bases. The CDR3 DNA follows: TGTGCCAGCAGTTCCGCTAGCGGGGGCGTCCGCTCCTACAATGAGCAGTTCTTC. Its protein product is CASSSASGGVRSYNEQFF.

The chain combines TRBV7-2 with TRBJ1-1, with D uncertain. Looked up from germline, CDR1 is SGHTA and CDR2 is FQGNSA. This CDR3 is built from 15 residues. V lost 5 bases and J lost 1, with 14 bases in between. The CDR3 DNA reads as TGTGCCAGCAGCCCCCGACCAAATAAGAACACTGAAGCTTTCTTT. Its translation: CASSPRPNKNTEAFF.

The chain is built from TRBV7-3 and TRBJ2-3; D is unclear. This CDR3 spans 13 amino acids. Deletions cut 5 bases from V and 4 bases from J, with 10 bases between. Germline loops: CDR1 SGHTA, CDR2 FQGTGA. The chain's CDR3 is CASSINEPDTQYF. The CDR3 nucleotides are TGTGCCAGCAGCATTAACGAACCAGATACGCAGTATTTT.

V is TRBV4-3 and J is TRBJ1-2; D gene uncertain. Germline CDR1 reads LGHNA; CDR2 reads YSLEER. The length of the CDR3 is 15 residues. V lost 0 bases to trimming and J lost 1 base, with 9 bases between them. For the CDR3, the DNA is TGCGCCAGCAGCCAAGAAAGGAGGAGTAACTATGGCTACACCTTC. Residues: CASSQERRSNYGYTF.

This clone was detected once. The chain recombines TRBV7-2 with TRBJ1-1; TRBD1 aligns across 9 bases. This CDR3 region has 15 residues. The junction had 11 bases not matched to a gene; V was cut back by 6 bases and J by 6 bases. Germline CDR1 SGHTA, CDR2 FQGNSA. CDR3 loop: CASSLRTGVGAEAFF. The CDR3 coding sequence is TGTGCCAGCAGTCTCCGGACAGGGGTCGGGGCTGAAGCTTTCTTT.

The V and J genes are TRBV6-6 and TRBJ2-7; TRBD1 matches at 7 bases. Germline assignment: CDR1 MNHNY and CDR2 SVGAGI (reference sequence). V lost 5 bases to trimming and J lost 3 bases; unmatched junction nucleotides: 4. The CDR3 sequence is 13 residues long. CDR3 in amino acids: CASSPDRVYEQYF. In DNA form, the CDR3 reads TGTGCCAGCAGTCCCGACAGGGTCTACGAGCAGTACTTC.

This rearrangement joins TRBV5-4 to TRBJ2-3, with a possible D match to TRBD2 (7 bases). Germline lookup yields CDR1 SGHNT and CDR2 YYREEE (reference sequence). The CDR3 is made up of 15 amino acids. The CDR3, as DNA: TGTGCTGCCGGCGCGGGGGCGGGTGCGTCCGATACGCAGTATTTT. Protein product: CAAGAGAGASDTQYF.

This clone was detected only once. The chain combines TRBV14 with TRBJ1-2; a weak D match, TRBD1 (5 bases). Germline V gene lookup returns CDR1 SGHDN and CDR2 FVKESK. V lost 1 base, J lost 7 bases, and 13 bases lay in between. CDR3 length equals 14 residues. The CDR3 nucleotides are TGTGCCAGCAGCCAAGGGTCAGGGAGCATTGGCTACACCTTC. As protein: CASSQGSGSIGYTF.

The chain has TRBV7-2 and TRBJ2-1; D remains ambiguous. CDR1 and CDR2 from the germline V gene are SGHTA and FQGNSA. This CDR3 spans 14 amino acids. CDR3 residues: CAQHGTGLTNEQFF. The DNA for the CDR3 is TGTGCTCAACATGGAACCGGGCTTACCAATGAGCAGTTCTTC.

The chain joins TRBV7-9 to TRBJ1-1; TRBD1 agrees at 7 bases. The length of the CDR3 is 13 residues. Germline trimming cut 9 bases from V and 1 base from J; bases unmatched to any gene: 5. Looked up from germline, CDR1 is SEHNR and CDR2 is FQNEAQ (reference sequence). The CDR3 region is CASSGTENTEAFF. The CDR3 DNA reads as TGTGCCAGTTCTGGGACAGAGAACACTGAAGCTTTCTTT.

The chain is built from TRBV29-1 and TRBJ2-3; the match to TRBD2 covers 7 bases. CDR1 SQVTM and CDR2 ANQGSEA come from the germline V gene. There are 10 residues in the CDR3. CDR3: CSSTGGTQYF. The CDR3 DNA follows: TGCAGTTCTACGGGAGGTACGCAGTATTTT.

CDR3 DNA sequence: TGTGCCACCCAGGCGGGGGTGGGGAGCCAAGAGACCCAGTACTTC. This codes for CATQAGVGSQETQYF. The chain employs TRBV7-7 and TRBJ2-5; 7 nucleotides line up with TRBD2. The trim removed 10 bases at V and 1 base at J, leaving 12 bases unmatched. Germline CDR1 SSHAT, CDR2 FNYEAQ (reference sequence). The CDR3 is 15 residues long.

The chain uses TRBV30 and TRBJ1-1, with a tentative D call TRBD1 (5 bases). Germline lookup yields CDR1 GTSNPN and CDR2 SVGIG (reference sequence). The CDR3 extends over 14 amino acids. Trimming shortened V by 2 bases and J by 0 bases, and 10 bases separated the two germline ends. This CDR3 reads CAWSLRQMNTEAFF. The DNA for the CDR3 is TGTGCCTGGAGTTTAAGACAGATGAACACTGAAGCTTTCTTT.

The V and J genes are TRBV7-9 and TRBJ1-3; 7 bases are a match to TRBD1. The germline CDR1 and CDR2 sequences are SEHNR and FQNEAQ (reference sequence). This CDR3 is built from 15 residues. With V trimmed by 6 bases and J by 3 bases, 8 bases remained unmatched. The CDR3 DNA reads TGTGCCAGCAGTCCGGGACAGCTTGTTGGAAACACCATATATTTT. Amino acid sequence: CASSPGQLVGNTIYF.

V usage is TRBV4-1 and J usage is TRBJ1-2, with D perhaps matching TRBD1 (5 bases). The CDR3 extends over 13 amino acids. The V and J ends lost 6 bases and 4 bases respectively, with 12 bases between them. CDR1 MGHRA and CDR2 YSYEKL come from the germline V gene. The CDR3 here is CASSQTAAYGYTF. Written as DNA, the CDR3 is TGCGCCAGCAGTCAGACAGCCGCCTATGGCTACACCTTC.

In this sample, this clone turned up a few times. The rearrangement joins TRBV4-3 to TRBJ1-5, with D unresolved. Trimming removed 0 bases at V and 5 bases at J, with 11 bases between. Germline V CDR1 and CDR2: LGHNA, YSLEER. This CDR3 has 15 amino acids. The CDR3 loop reads CASSQDRSSYQPQHF. The CDR3 region has the DNA TGCGCCAGCAGCCAAGATCGCAGTTCTTATCAGCCCCAGCATTTT.

The chain employs TRBV28 and TRBJ1-5, with 8 bases fitting TRBD1. CDR1 MDHEN and CDR2 SYDVKM come from the germline V gene. V lost 3 bases, J lost 6 bases, and 7 bases stayed unmatched. This CDR3 is 15 amino acids long. The CDR3, as DNA: TGTGCCAGCAGTTTCCATCAGGGGGCAGTTCAGCCCCAGCATTTT. Amino acid sequence: CASSFHQGAVQPQHF.

The chain employs TRBV18 and TRBJ1-4, with 8 bases aligning to TRBD1. Germline assignment: CDR1 KGHSH and CDR2 LQKENI. The CDR3 is 15 amino acids. The J segment lost 8 bases and the V segment lost 3 bases, leaving 8 bases of the junction unmatched. The CDR3 protein is CASSPPDRAGEKLFF. DNA for the CDR3: TGTGCCAGCTCACCTCCGGACAGGGCGGGGGAAAAACTGTTTTTT.

This chain links TRBV5-4 with TRBJ1-1, with 11 bases identical to TRBD1. Germline CDR1 is SGHNT and CDR2 is YYREEE (reference sequence). With V trimmed by 4 bases and J by 3 bases, 5 bases remained unmatched. The CDR3 has 15 residues. This CDR3 reads CASSRWDRGDTEAFF. CDR3 nucleotide sequence: TGTGCCAGCAGCCGATGGGACAGGGGGGACACTGAAGCTTTCTTT.

CDR3 amino acids: CASSLALGVNYGYTF. CDR3 sequence (DNA): TGTGCCAGCAGCTTGGCCCTGGGGGTTAACTATGGCTACACCTTC. The chain has TRBV5-8 and TRBJ1-2; D perhaps matches TRBD1 (5 bases). Germline loops: CDR1 SGHTS, CDR2 YDEGEE. The CDR3 has 15 amino acids. V was shortened by 0 bases and J by 1 base, with 10 bases between the two germline ends. The full variable domain, with the rest looked up from reference TRBV5-8 and TRBJ1-2, is EAGVTQSPTHLIKTRGQQATLRCSPISGHTSVYWYQQALGLGLQFLLWYDEGEERNRGNFPPRFSGRQFPNYSSELNVNALELEDSALYLCASSLALGVNYGYTFGSGTRLTVV.

This rearrangement joins TRBV7-8 to TRBJ2-3, with D possibly TRBD2 on 6 matching bases. V lost 5 bases, J lost 4 bases, and 16 bases lay in between. CDR1 is SGHVS and CDR2 is FQNEAQ in the germline V gene. The CDR3 spans 15 residues. CDR3 DNA: TGTGCCAGCAGCCCCCATGGGGGGTCGGCAGATACGCAGTATTTT. Its protein is CASSPHGGSADTQYF.

This clone was seen a handful of times. The chain is built from TRBV2 and TRBJ2-5, with 12 bases matching TRBD2. V lost 3 bases and J lost 4; bases outside the gene matches: 12. CDR1 and CDR2 from the germline V gene are SNHLY and FYNNEI. There are 18 residues in the CDR3. CDR3 nucleotide sequence: TGTGCCAGCAGTGAGATGCCGCTAGCGGGAGGGTGGGGAGAGACCCAGTACTTC. Encoded protein: CASSEMPLAGGWGETQYF.

The V call is TRBV5-4, the J call TRBJ2-7; 8 nucleotides agree with TRBD1. Unmatched junction bases numbered 2, after V lost 0 bases and J lost 0 bases. The CDR3 is 15 residues long. Germline lookup yields CDR1 SGHNT and CDR2 YYREEE (reference sequence). CDR3 sequence reads: CASSLAQGASYEQYF. CDR3 nucleotide sequence: TGTGCCAGCAGCTTGGCGCAGGGGGCCTCCTACGAGCAGTACTTC.

The V and J genes are TRBV9 and TRBJ2-1; no definite D call. Trimming took off 4 bases at V and 4 bases at J, with 15 bases between the two ends. The germline V gene has CDR1 SGDLS and CDR2 YYNGEE. This CDR3 has 15 residues. Here the CDR3 reads CASSHLEWEYNEQFF. The CDR3 DNA follows: TGTGCCAGCAGCCACCTAGAATGGGAATACAATGAGCAGTTCTTC.